This TCR beta chain derives from a study of PD-1 blockade in classical Hodgkin lymphoma. Here immunoSEQ multiplex PCR was the method, and the copy in TCRdb shows in-frame clones only, minus some. There are about 90,000 clones in the sample; about 88% occur only once, and about 11% lies in the top ten. Patients all relapsed after autologous stem cell transplantation, and there was variation in brentuximab vedotin exposure. This CDR3 comprises 17 residues. The ends lost 1 base at V and 4 bases at J; junction bases unmatched: 10. Germline CDR1 reads LNHDA; CDR2 reads SQIVND (reference sequence). This clonotype was obtained from a human donor with classical Hodgkin lymphoma. The chain is built from TRBV19 and TRBJ1-5; TRBD1 matches 7 bases. The sequenced sample was peripheral blood mononuclear cells (PBMCs), obtained before the second cycle of nivolumab. The CDR3, as DNA: TGTGCCAGTAGTATAGCCTCTACAGGGGCGGGGAATCAGCCCCAGCATTTT. It codes for CASSIASTGAGNQPQHF.